This entry is about one TCR beta chain. Some clones are missing from TCRdb's copy, which holds only in-frame ones; the method was immunoSEQ multiplex PCR. This table holds roughly 190,000 clones, approximately 93% found once. This CDR3 is built from 15 residues. The V and J ends lost 1 base and 8 bases, in that order; junction bases with no gene match: 5. Germline CDR1 reads SGHTA; CDR2 reads FQGNSA. The sample originates from a study of T cell responses to AZD1222 COVID-19 vaccine. The source is an adult who received the AZD1222 COVID-19 vaccine. The rearrangement links TRBV7-2 to TRBJ1-2; 12 bases are shared with TRBD1. The material was peripheral blood, obtained 28 days after the second AZD1222 dose. Written as DNA, the CDR3 is TGTGCCAGCAGCTTAGAGGCGGGACAGGGGGCAGGCTACACCTTC. It yields the protein CASSLEAGQGAGYTF.